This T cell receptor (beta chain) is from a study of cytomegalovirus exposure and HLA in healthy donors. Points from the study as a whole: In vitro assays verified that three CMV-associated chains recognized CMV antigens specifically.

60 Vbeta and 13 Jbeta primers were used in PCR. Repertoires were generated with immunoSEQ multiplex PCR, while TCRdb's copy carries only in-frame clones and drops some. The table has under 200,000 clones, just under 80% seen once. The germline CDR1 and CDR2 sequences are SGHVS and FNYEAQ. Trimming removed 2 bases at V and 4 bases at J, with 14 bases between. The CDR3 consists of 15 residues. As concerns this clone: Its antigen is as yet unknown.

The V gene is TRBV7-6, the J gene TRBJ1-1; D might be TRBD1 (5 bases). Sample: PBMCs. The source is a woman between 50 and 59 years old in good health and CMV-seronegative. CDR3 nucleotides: TGTGCCAGCAGCTTAAACCAGGGTGGCGGCACTGAAGCTTTCTTT. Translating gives CASSLNQGGGTEAFF.